The 24 T cell receptor beta chains presented below share a single source sample, sequenced in a study of blood T cell repertoires in COVID-19. Sequencing was performed with immunoSEQ multiplex PCR; in TCRdb, only in-frame clones are kept and a portion is missing. The sample has a few hundred thousand clones, around 88% seen once. Specimen: peripheral blood. The receptors derive from a woman aged 30 to 39 who had recovered from COVID-19.

The genes are TRBV28 and TRBJ1-1, with D tentatively TRBD1 (5 bases). This CDR3 spans 11 amino acids. Germline CDR1 and CDR2: MDHEN and SYDVKM. V dropped 7 bases and J dropped 4 bases, with 7 bases sitting between them. For the CDR3, the DNA is TGTGCCAGCATTGGGGCCACTGAAGCTTTCTTT. Amino acids: CASIGATEAFF.

The CDR3 protein is CASSPTGQGGFYEQYF. CDR3 bases: TGTGCCAGCAGTCCGACGGGACAGGGGGGATTCTACGAGCAGTACTTC. This chain connects TRBV27 to TRBJ2-7; 11 bases fit TRBD1. The CDR3 runs 16 residues. Trimming took 5 bases from V and 3 from J; bases not matched to a gene: 9. CDR1 MNHEY and CDR2 SMNVEV come from the germline V gene (reference sequence).

V is TRBV27 and J is TRBJ2-1, with 11 bases lining up with TRBD2. The junction had 5 bases not matched to a gene; V was cut back by 5 bases and J by 8 bases. The CDR3 length is 14 residues. CDR1 and CDR2 from the germline V gene are MNHEY and SMNVEV (reference sequence). Here the CDR3 reads CASSLAGGRYEQFF. The CDR3 DNA follows: TGTGCCAGCAGTCTAGCGGGGGGTCGTTATGAGCAGTTCTTC.

The chain carries TRBV6-5 and TRBJ1-1, with 9 bases aligning to TRBD1. Germline V gene sequence: CDR1 MNHEY, CDR2 SVGAGI. Unmatched junction bases numbered 6, after V lost 5 bases and J lost 5 bases. The CDR3 sequence is 14 residues long. CDR3 residues: CASSPTGGGTEAFF. The DNA for the CDR3 is TGTGCCAGCAGTCCAACAGGGGGCGGAACTGAAGCTTTCTTT.

V usage is TRBV15 and J usage is TRBJ1-2, with D possibly TRBD1 on 6 matching bases. Germline CDR1 LNHNV, CDR2 YYDKDF (reference sequence). V was pared by 1 base and J by 4 bases, with 16 bases between. The CDR3 consists of 16 residues. In DNA, the CDR3 is TGTGCCACCAGCAGAGCTGTGACAGGTGGCCTCTATGGCTACACCTTC. Protein product: CATSRAVTGGLYGYTF.

The V gene is TRBV30, the J gene TRBJ1-2, with D possibly being TRBD1 (5 bases). This CDR3 spans 15 amino acids. The V gene's germline CDR1 is GTSNPN and CDR2 SVGIG (reference sequence). V was shortened by 0 bases and J by 6 bases, with 17 bases between the two germline ends. The DNA for the CDR3 is TGTGCCTGGAGTGTCCCCACCTCCAGGGCCGATGGCTACACCTTC. It yields the protein CAWSVPTSRADGYTF. The variable domain in full, with the rest retrieved from reference TRBV30 and TRBJ1-2, is SQTIHQWPATLVQPVGSPLSLECTVEGTSNPNLYWYRQAAGRGLQLLFYSVGIGQISSEVPQNLSASRPQDRQFILSSKKLLLSDSGFYLCAWSVPTSRADGYTFGSGTRLTVV.

The chain joins TRBV30 to TRBJ1-6; TRBD1 agrees at 7 bases. CDR1 is GTSNPN and CDR2 is SVGIG in the germline V gene (reference sequence). After removal of 7 bases from V and 3 bases from J, the junction contained 6 bases not matched to a gene. The CDR3 consists of 14 residues. The CDR3 sequence is CAYQTGNYNSPLHF. Written as DNA, the CDR3 is TGTGCCTACCAGACAGGGAACTATAATTCACCCCTCCACTTT. Full variable domain (outside the CDR3, taken from reference TRBV30 and TRBJ1-6): SQTIHQWPATLVQPVGSPLSLECTVEGTSNPNLYWYRQAAGRGLQLLFYSVGIGQISSEVPQNLSASRPQDRQFILSSKKLLLSDSGFYLCAYQTGNYNSPLHFGNGTRLTVT.

The genes are TRBV9 and TRBJ2-3; 11 bases map to TRBD2. The CDR3 totals 17 residues. Germline loops: CDR1 SGDLS, CDR2 YYNGEE. The V segment lost 1 base and the J segment 3 bases; nucleotides outside the gene matches: 7. CDR3 nucleotides: TGTGCCAGCAGCGTAAACCCCAGGACTAGCGGGACAGATACGCAGTATTTT. This codes for CASSVNPRTSGTDTQYF.

The rearrangement uses TRBV7-8 and TRBJ2-5; D may be TRBD1 (5 bases). This CDR3 contains 14 residues. Germline V gene lookup returns CDR1 SGHVS and CDR2 FQNEAQ. Deletions cut 1 base from V and 4 bases from J, with 10 bases between. The CDR3 region is CASSLVGVPETQYF. CDR3 DNA sequence: TGTGCCAGCAGCTTAGTAGGGGTCCCAGAGACCCAGTACTTC. Full variable domain (missing parts from reference TRBV7-8 and TRBJ2-5): GAGVSQSPRYKVAKRGQDVALRCDPISGHVSLFWYQQALGQGPEFLTYFQNEAQLDKSGLPSDRFFAERPEGSVSTLKIQRTQQEDSAVYLCASSLVGVPETQYFGPGTRLLVL.

V and J are TRBV5-6 and TRBJ2-3, with D maybe TRBD2 (5 bases). V was trimmed by 5 bases and J by 1 base, leaving 11 bases between them. The length of the CDR3 is 14 residues. In germline, CDR1 is SGHDT, CDR2 YYEEEE. The CDR3 here is CASSGLTGTDTQYF. The CDR3 DNA reads as TGTGCCAGCAGTGGACTCACGGGCACAGATACGCAGTATTTT. Full variable domain (remainder filled in from reference TRBV5-6 and TRBJ2-3): DAGVTQSPTHLIKTRGQQVTLRCSPKSGHDTVSWYQQALGQGPQFIFQYYEEEERQRGNFPDRFSGHQFPNYSSELNVNALLLGDSALYLCASSGLTGTDTQYFGPGTRLTVL.

This clone was counted only a few times. The chain carries TRBV19 and TRBJ1-2; no clear D gene. CDR1 is LNHDA, CDR2 SQIVND, per germline (reference sequence). V lost 5 bases and J 8 bases, leaving 18 bases between the germline ends. This CDR3 contains 14 residues. The CDR3 DNA is TGTGCCAGTAGTCTCTGGACTTGGGCCTGGGGCTACACCTTC. Its protein is CASSLWTWAWGYTF.

The chain couples TRBV27 to TRBJ2-5, with D unresolved. The CDR3 is 13 residues long. Per the germline V gene, CDR1 is MNHEY and CDR2 is SMNVEV (reference sequence). V was shortened by 5 bases and J by 4 bases, with 11 bases between the two germline ends. This CDR3 is CASSLVVGETQYF. Written as DNA, the CDR3 is TGTGCCAGCAGTCTAGTGGTCGGAGAGACCCAGTACTTC.

V and J are TRBV9 and TRBJ2-2; weak D call: TRBD2 (6 bases). V lost 4 bases, J lost 4 bases, and 14 bases lay in between. The CDR3 is made up of 15 amino acids. Germline CDR1 SGDLS, CDR2 YYNGEE. The DNA for the CDR3 is TGTGCCAGCAGCACCAGGATGGGACTCACCGGGGAGCTGTTTTTT. Protein: CASSTRMGLTGELFF.

The sample holds one count of this clone. The V call is TRBV4-2, the J call TRBJ2-2; no clear D gene. Trimming took off 0 bases at V and 6 bases at J, with 8 bases between the two ends. The CDR3 has 14 residues. Germline CDR1 LGHNA, CDR2 YNFKEQ. CDR3 nucleotide sequence: TGTGCCAGCAGCCAAGATTTGCAGGCCGGGGAGCTGTTTTTT. Translation gives CASSQDLQAGELFF.

V and J are TRBV5-1 and TRBJ2-5; 9 bases fit TRBD1. The CDR3 runs 15 residues. Germline values: CDR1 SGHRS, CDR2 YFSETQ. J gave up 5 bases and V 0 bases, and 5 bases lay outside the gene matches. This chain's CDR3 is CASSLGPQGAETQYF. The CDR3, as DNA: TGCGCCAGCAGCTTGGGACCACAGGGGGCTGAGACCCAGTACTTC.

The gene calls are TRBV9 and TRBJ1-4; D may be TRBD1 (5 bases). Germline assignment: CDR1 SGDLS and CDR2 YYNGEE. The CDR3 has 13 amino acids. The V and J ends lost 1 base and 6 bases respectively, with 7 bases between them. In nucleotides, the CDR3 is TGTGCCAGCAGCGTATTAGGGGATGAAAAACTGTTTTTT. As protein: CASSVLGDEKLFF.

The genes are TRBV7-2 and TRBJ2-3; D gene uncertain. The CDR3 sequence is 13 residues long. Per the germline V gene, CDR1 is SGHTA and CDR2 is FQGNSA. V was shortened by 6 bases and J by 3 bases, with 10 bases between the two germline ends. The CDR3 spells CASRSMPTDTQYF. Written as DNA, the CDR3 is TGTGCCAGCAGGTCTATGCCGACAGATACGCAGTATTTT.

This rearrangement joins TRBV6-5 to TRBJ2-7, with 9 bases lining up with TRBD1. CDR1 is MNHEY, CDR2 SVGAGI, per germline. The CDR3 runs 12 residues. Trimming at V came to 5 bases and at J to 6 bases, leaving 2 bases not matched to a gene. The CDR3 DNA sequence: TGTGCCAGCAGTACGGACAGGGGCGAGCAGTACTTC. Its protein is CASSTDRGEQYF.

The V call is TRBV11-3, the J call TRBJ2-5; 9 nucleotides match TRBD1. V gave up 4 bases and J gave up 6 bases; unmatched junction bases: 3. Germline CDR1 reads SGHNT; CDR2 reads YENEEA. CDR3 length: 13 amino acids. This CDR3 reads CASSSGQGKTQYF. CDR3 nucleotide sequence: TGTGCCAGCAGCTCTGGACAGGGGAAGACCCAGTACTTC.

The chain joins TRBV30 to TRBJ2-5; no reliable D call. The germline V and J ends were trimmed by 2 bases and 4 bases, with 11 bases remaining between them. The germline V gene has CDR1 GTSNPN and CDR2 SVGIG (reference sequence). This CDR3 has 13 residues. The CDR3 loop is CAWSKTEGETQYF. DNA of the CDR3: TGTGCCTGGAGTAAGACTGAAGGAGAGACCCAGTACTTC. Filled out from reference TRBV30 and TRBJ2-5, the complete variable domain reads SQTIHQWPATLVQPVGSPLSLECTVEGTSNPNLYWYRQAAGRGLQLLFYSVGIGQISSEVPQNLSASRPQDRQFILSSKKLLLSDSGFYLCAWSKTEGETQYFGPGTRLLVL.

V is TRBV7-2 and J is TRBJ1-2; a possible D gene is TRBD1 (5 bases). Deletions cut 4 bases from V and 0 bases from J, with 12 bases between. This CDR3 contains 15 residues. Germline V CDR1 and CDR2: SGHTA, FQGNSA. DNA for the CDR3: TGTGCCAGCAGCTACGACAGTGCAGCTAACTATGGCTACACCTTC. Translated, it gives CASSYDSAANYGYTF. Full variable domain (rest looked up from reference TRBV7-2 and TRBJ1-2): GAGVSQSPSNKVTEKGKDVELRCDPISGHTALYWYRQSLGQGLEFLIYFQGNSAPDKSGLPSDRFSAERTGGSVSTLTIQRTQQEDSAVYLCASSYDSAANYGYTFGSGTRLTVV.

The chain is built from TRBV15 and TRBJ1-2; D unclear. Trimming stripped 5 bases from V and 0 bases from J, with 10 bases between. The CDR3 sequence is 14 residues long. Per the germline V gene, CDR1 is LNHNV and CDR2 is YYDKDF (reference sequence). The CDR3 reads CATSAGNPNYGYTF. CDR3 sequence (DNA): TGTGCCACCAGCGCGGGGAACCCTAACTATGGCTACACCTTC.

The chain joins TRBV28 to TRBJ1-1, with TRBD1 matching 10 bases. The CDR3 length is 15 residues. Unmatched junction bases numbered 6, after V lost 5 bases and J lost 3 bases. In germline, CDR1 is MDHEN, CDR2 SYDVKM. CDR3 DNA sequence: TGTGCCAGCAGTCCACGGACAGGGGGATACACTGAAGCTTTCTTT. Its protein product is CASSPRTGGYTEAFF.

As DNA, the CDR3 is TGTGCCAGCAGCTTAGAACAGGATTCACCCCTCCACTTT. It is translated as CASSLEQDSPLHF. V and J are TRBV7-9 and TRBJ1-6; tentative D call: TRBD1 (5 bases). This CDR3 has 13 residues. Germline CDR1 reads SEHNR; CDR2 reads FQNEAQ (reference sequence). Trimming shortened V by 1 base and J by 8 bases, and 6 bases separated the two germline ends.